This T cell receptor (beta chain) was recovered during a study of regulatory T cells in long-lasting Graves disease. Findings and limits, study-wide: Persistent disease samples used TRBV28, TRBJ1-2 and TRBJ2-5 preferentially. Graves' patients with persistent disease showed TCR diversity lower than patients newly diagnosed.

Time point given: newly diagnosed GD, antithyroid drugs for less than 3 months. The TCR library was made from RNA extracted from PBMCs. Patients were enrolled at an endocrinology department in Xi'an, China. To make TCR beta libraries, researchers used iRepertoire HTBI primers and Arm-PCR of CDR3 regions. MiXCR was run by TCRdb on the multiplex PCR reads, yielding one entry per CDR3 protein. The sample comprises some 410,000 distinct CDR3 sequences, roughly 17% of which are singletons, and about 11% rests with the top ten. CDR3 length: 15 amino acids. The germline CDR1 and CDR2 sequences are LGHDT and YNNKEL (reference sequence). The V and J ends lost 1 base and 4 bases, in that order; junction bases with no gene match: 2. This clonotype has at least ten counts. Its specificity is unknown. These data are also associated with another study on T cells in Graves' hyperthyroidism and ophthalmopathy. That paper adds: Each patient was aged 18 to 65 and had newly diagnosed hyperthyroidism of under 2 months' duration.

Source: peripheral blood mononuclear cells (PBMCs), taken at new diagnosis, from a patient treated with antithyroid drugs. This sequence joins TRBV3-1 and TRBJ2-2; 8 bases agree with TRBD2. The source of this sequence is a woman in her twenties or thirties with Graves disease. The CDR3 bases are TGTGCCAGCAGCCAAGGTCTAGCGGGCACCGGGGAGCTGTTTTTT. It is translated as CASSQGLAGTGELFF.